The 24 T cell receptor delta chains below come from one sample, sequenced in a study of γδ T cells in repeated Plasmodium falciparum infection. TCRdb re-processed the multiplex PCR reads via CATT. The repertoire includes 85,000 to 100,000 delta-chain clones, more than 0.85% of them detected once, and roughly 9.9% sits in the top ten. Vgamma9/Vdelta2+ and Vdelta2-negative gammadelta T cells were flow-sorted from PBMC for bulk sequencing. The sequencing sample was made of gamma-delta T cells from blood. The receptors were gathered from a pool of human donors (malaria-infected and uninfected, not separated).

Comments on this clone: TCRdb attributes to this sequence the protein of a much larger clone, which differs from the DNA translation at residue 10; a read error is likely, and the protein displayed is translated from the DNA. This sequence joins TRDV2 and TRDJ3, with D possibly TRDD3 on 6 matching bases. TCRdb offers no J gene call, so here the DNA was matched to germline to obtain one. Germline V CDR1 and CDR2: GEAIGNYY, EKD. This CDR3 contains 16 residues. The CDR3 bases are TGTGCCTGTGACACGCTCGGCTCCTGGGGCACCCGACAGATGTTTTTC. This codes for CACDTLGSWGTRQMFF.

In this sample, this clone turned up many times. The rearrangement uses TRDV1 and TRDJ1; TRDD3 matches at 8 bases. With V trimmed by 4 bases and J by 0 bases, 19 bases remained unmatched. CDR1 is TSWWSYY, CDR2 QGS, per germline. The CDR3 spans 20 residues. The CDR3 sequence: CALGAPSPGRTGGHTDKLIF. The CDR3 DNA reads TGTGCTCTTGGGGCACCTTCCCCGGGTCGTACTGGGGGCCACACCGATAAACTCATCTTT.

On this clone: A far larger clone is one nucleotide away, so this likely arose from a read error. Other nucleotide sequences from this sample produce the same CDR3. V usage is TRDV2 and J usage is TRDJ3; D is perhaps TRDD3 (6 bases). Trimming left V 1 base short and J 4 bases short, with 19 bases between. The CDR3 spans 19 residues. Germline V gene sequence: CDR1 GEAIGNYY, CDR2 EKD. CDR3 bases: TGTGCCTGTGACACTGGGGGCCTGAGGGGCTCTTGGGACACCCGACAGATGTTTTTC. As protein: CACDTGGLRGSWDTRQMFF.

V usage is TRDV1 and J usage is TRDJ1; 9 bases are shared with TRDD3. TCRdb offers no J gene call, so here the DNA was matched to germline to obtain one. V lost 1 base to trimming and J lost 0 bases; unmatched junction nucleotides: 24. CDR3 length: 23 amino acids. Germline V gives CDR1 TSWWSYY, CDR2 QGS. As DNA, the CDR3 is TGTGCTCTTGGGGAACCCCCGGAATTCCTTCGATCTATACTGGGGGACTACACCGATAAACTCATCTTT. Translation gives CALGEPPEFLRSILGDYTDKLIF.

As to this clone: The TCRdb record carries a much larger clone's protein, which differs from this DNA's translation at residue 17; a read error is the likely cause, and the protein listed here is the DNA translation. V gene TRDV1 combines with J gene TRDJ1; 12 bases map to TRDD3. Germline V gene sequence: CDR1 TSWWSYY, CDR2 QGS. The CDR3 has 19 residues. The CDR3 DNA follows: TGTGCTCTTACCATTACCCATGGTTATTTACTGGGGGATACCGATAAATTCATCTTT. Translated, it gives CALTITHGYLLGDTDKFIF.

This clone was observed a few times. A read error is the likely source, as a far larger clone sits one nucleotide away. Other DNA sequences in the same sample also yield this CDR3. The V segment is TRDV2, and no J call was made; whether TRDD3, the table's D call, matches the DNA was not checked. CDR3 length: 18 residues. The germline V gene has CDR1 GEAIGNYY and CDR2 EKD. CDR3 region: CACDTGGGVGDNTDKLIF. For the CDR3, the DNA is TGTGCCTGTGACACCGGAGGAGGAGTGGGGGACAACACCGATAAGCTCATCTTT.

This clone was seen only a few times. This DNA's translation differs at residue 18 from TCRdb's protein, which comes from a much larger clone; a read error is likely, and the protein shown is translated from the DNA. The rearrangement uses TRDV1 and TRDJ1; 7 bases match TRDD3. CDR3 length equals 24 residues. CDR1 is TSWWSYY and CDR2 is QGS in the germline V gene. J was trimmed by 1 base and V by 1 base; bases with no gene match: 30. The CDR3, as DNA: TGTGCTCTTGGGGAACGGGGAAATCTACGCTTTTCTTCCGGGGGGATCCACTTCACCGATAAACTCATCTTT. Translating gives CALGERGNLRFSSGGIHFTDKLIF.

This clone turned up a few times. A far larger clone is just one base off, so this is likely a read error. Other DNA sequences from this sample encode an identical CDR3 as well. J is TRDJ1 and V is TRDV1, with TRDD3 matching over 8 bases. CDR1 and CDR2 from the germline V gene are TSWWSYY and QGS. This CDR3 has 18 amino acids. In nucleotides, the CDR3 is TGTGCTCTTGGGGTCAGCTGGGGATACCACTCCTACACCGACAAACTCATCTTT. This gives the protein CALGVSWGYHSYTDKLIF.

On this clone itself: TCRdb shows a much larger clone's protein in place of this DNA's translation, and the two differ at residue 5, likely through a read error; the protein shown is translated from the DNA. V is TRDV1 and J is TRDJ1, with 8 bases matching TRDD3. The J gene, not given by TCRdb, was assigned here from a germline match of the nucleotide sequence. The CDR3 has 22 amino acids. The germline CDR1 and CDR2 sequences are TSWWSYY and QGS. V was clipped by 5 bases and J by 7 bases; unmatched bases: 33. This chain's CDR3 is CALGKPPPGPSPSWGTGGKLIF. The CDR3 DNA sequence: TGTGCTCTTGGGAAACCACCCCCCGGCCCGTCCCCAAGCTGGGGGACAGGTGGTAAACTCATCTTT.

There are many counts of this clone. The V gene is TRDV1, the J gene TRDJ1, with 13 bases fitting TRDD3. The germline CDR1 and CDR2 sequences are TSWWSYY and QGS. The CDR3 spans 26 residues. The V and J ends lost 3 bases and 3 bases, in that order; junction bases with no gene match: 34. The CDR3 loop is CALGDRAKPTSGVLGDTGYRADKLIF. CDR3 DNA: TGTGCTCTTGGGGATCGAGCTAAACCCACTTCGGGGGTACTGGGGGATACGGGGTATCGGGCCGATAAACTCATCTTT.

This clone was counted only a few times. This DNA's translation and the protein TCRdb lists, from a much larger clone, do not match at residue 12, likely due to a read error; the protein shown is translated from the DNA. The rearrangement links TRDV2 to TRDJ2; 10 positions agree with TRDD3. In the absence of a J gene in TCRdb, the DNA was matched to germline to assign it here. The CDR3 contains 16 residues. Germline lookup yields CDR1 GEAIGNYY and CDR2 EKD. CDR3 nucleotides: TGTGCCTGTGACACCGTGGGGGATACTTTGACAACACAACTCTTCTTT. This translates into CACDTVGDTLTTQLFF.

Comments on this clone: This DNA's translation and the protein TCRdb lists, from a much larger clone, do not match at residue 16, likely due to a read error; the protein shown is translated from the DNA. No call exists for the J gene, whereas the V gene is TRDV1. This CDR3 is built from 18 residues. From germline, CDR1 is TSWWSYY and CDR2 QGS. CDR3 DNA sequence: TGTGCTCTTGGGTTCACCTCCGTACATACTTATATCACCGATAAACCCATCTTT. This translates into CALGFTSVHTYITDKPIF.

This clone was counted at least ten times. TCRdb's listed protein matches a much larger clone and diverges from this DNA's translation at residue 7, likely through a read error; the protein shown comes from the DNA. Other DNA sequences in the same sample also yield this CDR3. This sequence joins TRDV1 and TRDJ1, with TRDD3 matching 12 bases. TCRdb records no J gene; here it was assigned by comparing the DNA to germline. Germline loops: CDR1 TSWWSYY, CDR2 QGS. With 5 bases clipped from V and 5 bases from J, the junction kept 21 bases outside the gene matches. The CDR3 is made up of 20 amino acids. CDR3 in amino acids: CALGISLFLGDTVGLDKLIF. The CDR3 DNA reads as TGTGCTCTTGGGATATCCCTCTTCCTGGGGGATACGGTGGGGCTTGATAAACTCATCTTT.

As concerns this clone: TCRdb has a much larger clone's protein, which differs at residue 10 from the translation of this DNA, likely because of a read error; what is shown is the protein translated from the DNA. The chain's CDR3 is CACDTGLGDDTDKLIF. The CDR3 DNA is TGTGCCTGTGACACCGGACTGGGGGATGACACCGATAAACTCATCTTT. The genes are TRDV2 and TRDJ1; 10 bases map to TRDD3. No J gene is reported in TCRdb; it was inferred here by comparing the DNA with germline. The germline CDR1 and CDR2 sequences are GEAIGNYY and EKD. V shed 0 bases and J 0 bases; nucleotides not matched to a gene: 3. The CDR3 contains 16 residues.

Ten or more counts support this clone. The J gene is TRDJ1, the V gene TRDV1; 10 nucleotides line up with TRDD3. The CDR3 loop spans 24 amino acids. Germline V gives CDR1 TSWWSYY, CDR2 QGS. V lost 0 bases to trimming and J lost 0 bases; unmatched junction nucleotides: 25. The CDR3 reads CALGELVLASYLGGYPVYTDKLIF. DNA for the CDR3: TGTGCTCTTGGGGAACTAGTACTCGCTTCCTACCTTGGGGGATACCCTGTGTACACCGATAAACTCATCTTT.

This clone was recorded a few times. The protein held in TCRdb is that of a much larger clone and does not match this DNA's translation at residue 8, likely because of a read error; the protein shown is translated from the DNA. This chain links TRDV1 with TRDJ1, with 11 bases aligning to TRDD3. TCRdb leaves out the J gene; it was filled in here by matching the DNA to germline. The J segment lost 2 bases and the V segment lost 4 bases, leaving 18 bases of the junction unmatched. The germline CDR1 and CDR2 sequences are TSWWSYY and QGS. The CDR3 loop spans 20 amino acids. The CDR3: CALGGPDSSLLGDKTDKLIF. CDR3 DNA: TGTGCTCTTGGGGGCCCCGATTCTAGTCTACTGGGGGATAAGACCGATAAACTCATCTTT.

This clone was found a few times. The amino acid sequence in TCRdb belongs to a much larger clone and departs from this DNA's translation at residue 6, likely a sequencing read error; the sequence shown is translated from the DNA. The chain combines TRDV1 with TRDJ1; 10 bases line up with TRDD3. No J gene was available from TCRdb, and it was assigned here by a germline match of the DNA. The CDR3 loop spans 20 amino acids. In germline, CDR1 is TSWWSYY, CDR2 QGS. With V trimmed by 3 bases and J by 0 bases, 16 bases remained unmatched. In DNA, the CDR3 is TGTGCTCTTGGGGAGCCAGCAGATCTCGATACTGGGGGATACACCGATAAACTCATCTTT. Translation gives CALGEPADLDTGGYTDKLIF.

This clone was seen a handful of times. The J gene is TRDJ1, the V gene TRDV1, with 10 bases fitting TRDD3. In germline, CDR1 is TSWWSYY, CDR2 QGS. The CDR3 is 13 amino acids. CDR3 region: CSGSTGGFLKLIF. The CDR3 DNA reads TGTAGCGGAAGTACTGGGGGATTCCTTAAACTCATCTTT.

This clone was recorded a few times. This DNA's translation differs at residue 10 from TCRdb's protein, which comes from a much larger clone; a read error is likely, and the protein shown is translated from the DNA. The V gene is TRDV1, the J gene TRDJ1; 11 bases line up with TRDD3. The J gene is absent in TCRdb and was assigned here via DNA matching to germline. The CDR3 contains 25 residues. Per the germline V gene, CDR1 is TSWWSYY and CDR2 is QGS. Germline trimming cut 0 bases from V and 0 bases from J; bases unmatched to any gene: 27. CDR3 sequence (DNA): TGTGCTCTTGGGGAACTCCCGTATCCTGCCGGCAAAGAACTGGGGGATATCTCAGACACCGATAAACTCATCTTT. Protein product: CALGELPYPAGKELGDISDTDKLIF.

Concerning this clone: The protein TCRdb lists belongs to a much larger clone and differs from this DNA's translation at residue 5, which points to a read error; the protein shown is made from the DNA. The chain carries TRDV1 and TRDJ1, with a tentative D call TRDD3 (6 bases). Germline values: CDR1 TSWWSYY, CDR2 QGS. V was clipped by 3 bases and J by 6 bases, with 29 bases between them. The CDR3 consists of 19 residues. CDR3 residues: CALGDPPLRARGNGNKLIF. CDR3 coding DNA: TGTGCTCTTGGGGACCCGCCCCTACGTGCGCGGGGGAACGGGAATAAACTCATCTTT.

This clone has ten or more counts. This DNA translates differently at residue 10 from the TCRdb protein, which is that of a much larger clone; a read error is likely, and the protein shown is the DNA's own translation. The chain has TRDV1 and TRDJ1; D gene unclear. From germline, CDR1 is TSWWSYY and CDR2 QGS. With 1 base removed from V and 0 bases from J, the gap between germline ends came to 21 bases. CDR3 size: 19 residues. The CDR3 coding sequence is TGTGCTCTTGGGGAACCCTCGGACAGGCCTTACCCCTACACCGATAAACTCATCTTT. Its protein product is CALGEPSDRPYPYTDKLIF.

With regard to this clone: TCRdb lists the protein of a much larger clone for this DNA, which differs at residue 14, so this is likely a read error; the protein given here is translated from the DNA itself. This CDR3 is CACDTLVKIPDTLADKLIF. The CDR3, as DNA: TGTGCCTGTGACACCTTAGTAAAGATACCGGATACGCTCGCCGATAAACTCATCTTT. The rearrangement joins TRDV2 to TRDJ1; 7 nucleotides align to TRDD3. The J gene, absent from TCRdb, was called here by matching the DNA to germline. V trimming: 0 bases; J trimming: 3 bases; junction bases outside the gene matches: 18. The CDR3 extends over 19 amino acids. Germline loops: CDR1 GEAIGNYY, CDR2 EKD.

This clone has ten or more counts. The genes are TRDV2 and TRDJ3, with 8 bases matching TRDD3. The CDR3 runs to 26 residues. Trimming removed 0 bases from V and 0 bases from J; junction bases left unmatched: 27. From germline, CDR1 is GEAIGNYY and CDR2 EKD. The CDR3 bases are TGTGCCTGTGACACCATAGCAAGCAGGGCTGGGGGACTCCTCCCAAAGAGCTCCTGGGACACCCGACAGATGTTTTTC. Translation: CACDTIASRAGGLLPKSSWDTRQMFF.

This clone was seen repeatedly, ten times or more. A single base is all that separates this from a far larger clone, so a read error is likely. The sample carries other DNA sequences with the same CDR3. The V gene is listed as TRDV2; no J gene was called; the table's D gene call, TRDD3, was not cross checked with the DNA. The CDR3 covers 16 residues. CDR1 and CDR2 from the germline V gene are GEAIGNYY and EKD. The CDR3: CACDPTGWGITDKLIF. The DNA of the CDR3 is TGTGCCTGTGACCCTACTGGCTGGGGTATCACCGATAAGCTCATCTTT.